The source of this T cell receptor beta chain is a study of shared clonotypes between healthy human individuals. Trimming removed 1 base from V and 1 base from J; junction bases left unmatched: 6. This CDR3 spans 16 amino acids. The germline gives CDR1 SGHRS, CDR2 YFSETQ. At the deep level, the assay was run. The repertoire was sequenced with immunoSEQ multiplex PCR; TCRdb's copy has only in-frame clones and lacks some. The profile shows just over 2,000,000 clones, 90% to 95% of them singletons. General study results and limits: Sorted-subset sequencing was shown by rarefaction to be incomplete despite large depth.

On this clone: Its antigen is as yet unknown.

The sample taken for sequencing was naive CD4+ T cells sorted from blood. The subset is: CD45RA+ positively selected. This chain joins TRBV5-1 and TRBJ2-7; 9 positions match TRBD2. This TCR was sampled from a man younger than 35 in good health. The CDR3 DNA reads TGCGCCAGCAGCTTGCTAGCGGGGTTGGAATCCTACGAGCAGTACTTC. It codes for CASSLLAGLESYEQYF.